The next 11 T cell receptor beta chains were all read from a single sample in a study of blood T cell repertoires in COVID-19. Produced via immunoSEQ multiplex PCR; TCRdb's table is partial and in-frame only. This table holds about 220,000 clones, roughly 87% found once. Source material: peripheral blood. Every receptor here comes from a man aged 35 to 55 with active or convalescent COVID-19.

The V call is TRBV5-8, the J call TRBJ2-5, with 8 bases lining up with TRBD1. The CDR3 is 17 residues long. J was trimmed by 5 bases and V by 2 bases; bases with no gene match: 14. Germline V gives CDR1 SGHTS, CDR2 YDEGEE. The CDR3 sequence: CASSFDPGTGWFETQYF. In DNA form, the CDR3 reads TGTGCCAGCAGCTTTGATCCGGGGACAGGATGGTTCGAGACCCAGTACTTC.

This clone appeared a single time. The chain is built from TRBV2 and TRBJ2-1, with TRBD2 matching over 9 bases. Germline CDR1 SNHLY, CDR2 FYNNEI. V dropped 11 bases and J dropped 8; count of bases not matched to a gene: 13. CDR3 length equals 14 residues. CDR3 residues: CAGGGVTGSHEQFF. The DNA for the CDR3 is TGTGCCGGCGGGGGGGTTACAGGGTCCCATGAGCAGTTCTTC. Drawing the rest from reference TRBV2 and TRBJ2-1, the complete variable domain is EPEVTQTPSHQVTQMGQEVILRCVPISNHLYFYWYRQILGQKVEFLVSFYNNEISEKSEIFDDQFSVERPDGSNFTLKIRSTKLEDSAMYFCAGGGVTGSHEQFFGPGTRLTVL.

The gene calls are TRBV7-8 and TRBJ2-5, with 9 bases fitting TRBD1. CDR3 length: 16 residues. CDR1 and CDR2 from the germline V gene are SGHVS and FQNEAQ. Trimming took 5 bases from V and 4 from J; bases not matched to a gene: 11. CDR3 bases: TGTGCCAGCAGCAAATCCCGGGACAGGGCTTTAGAGACCCAGTACTTC. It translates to CASSKSRDRALETQYF.

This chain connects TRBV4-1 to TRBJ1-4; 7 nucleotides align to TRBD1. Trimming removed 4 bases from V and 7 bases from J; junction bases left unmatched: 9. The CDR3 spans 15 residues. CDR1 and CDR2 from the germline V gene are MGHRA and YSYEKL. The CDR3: CASSRVGQDREKLFF. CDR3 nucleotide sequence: TGCGCCAGCAGCCGGGTTGGACAGGACCGTGAAAAACTGTTTTTT.

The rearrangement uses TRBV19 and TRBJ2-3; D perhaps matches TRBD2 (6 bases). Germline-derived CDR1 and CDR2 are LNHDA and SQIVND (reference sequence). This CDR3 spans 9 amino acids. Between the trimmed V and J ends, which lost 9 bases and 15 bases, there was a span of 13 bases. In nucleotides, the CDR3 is TGTGCCAGCCCCCGGCGGGGTTATTTT. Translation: CASPRRGYF.

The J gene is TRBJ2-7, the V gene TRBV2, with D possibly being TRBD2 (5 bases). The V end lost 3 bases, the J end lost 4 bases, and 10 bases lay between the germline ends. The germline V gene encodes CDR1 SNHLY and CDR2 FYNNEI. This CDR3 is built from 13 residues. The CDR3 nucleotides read TGTGCCAGCAGTGAGGGGTCGGGGTACGAGCAGTACTTC. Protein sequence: CASSEGSGYEQYF.

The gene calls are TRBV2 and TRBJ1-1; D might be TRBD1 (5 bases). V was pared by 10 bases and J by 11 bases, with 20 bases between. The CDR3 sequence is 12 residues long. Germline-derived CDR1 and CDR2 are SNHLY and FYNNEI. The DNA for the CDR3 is TGTGCCACGGAGGGGTTCACTGGATGGGCTTTCTTT. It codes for CATEGFTGWAFF.

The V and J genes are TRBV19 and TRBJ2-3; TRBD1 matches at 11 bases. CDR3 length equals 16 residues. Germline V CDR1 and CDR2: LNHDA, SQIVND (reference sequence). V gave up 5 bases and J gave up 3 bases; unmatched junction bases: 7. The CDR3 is CASSSSGTGGTDTQYF. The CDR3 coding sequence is TGTGCCAGTAGTTCCTCCGGGACAGGGGGTACAGATACGCAGTATTTT.

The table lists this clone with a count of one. The CDR3 DNA sequence: TGTGCCAGCAGCCGGGCCGGGACAGGGGGCTCCGGTGAGCAGTTCTTC. As protein: CASSRAGTGGSGEQFF. The chain combines TRBV7-3 with TRBJ2-1; 12 positions agree with TRBD1. V was pared by 5 bases and J by 9 bases, with 11 bases of the junction left unmatched. This CDR3 is 16 amino acids long. Germline V lookup: CDR1 SGHTA, CDR2 FQGTGA.

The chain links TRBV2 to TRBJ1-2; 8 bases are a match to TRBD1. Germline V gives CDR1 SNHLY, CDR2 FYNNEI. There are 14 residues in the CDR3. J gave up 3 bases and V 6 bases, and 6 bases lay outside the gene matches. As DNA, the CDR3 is TGTGCCAGCAGGAGGACAGGGACTGACTATGGCTACACCTTC. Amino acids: CASRRTGTDYGYTF.

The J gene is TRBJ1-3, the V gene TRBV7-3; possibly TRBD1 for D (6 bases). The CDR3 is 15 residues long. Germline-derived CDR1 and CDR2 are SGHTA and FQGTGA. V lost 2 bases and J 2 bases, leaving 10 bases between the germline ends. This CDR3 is CASSLDTGTGNTIYF. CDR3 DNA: TGTGCCAGCAGCTTAGACACAGGGACTGGAAACACCATATATTTT.